This T cell receptor beta chain was found in a study of glioma-infiltrating T cells. Trimming removed 5 bases at V and 3 bases at J, with 14 bases between. Per germline, CDR1 DFQATT and CDR2 SNEGSKA (reference sequence). This CDR3 is built from 13 residues. The table lists this clonotype with many counts. Its antigen is as yet unknown. TCR alpha and beta CDR3 regions were amplified from RNA using iRepertoire nested multiplex PCR. Tissue mRNA or PBMC total RNA, 100-400 ng, went into one-step reverse transcription and amplification. TCRdb processed the multiplex PCR reads anew with MiXCR; each CDR3 protein has one entry. The sample lists about 180,000 distinct CDR3 sequences; roughly 45% were seen once. Study results and limitations: Tissue-blood divergence was below expectation in non-neoplastic patients, above in gliomas. Only very few CDR3 sequences appeared in both tissue and blood.

The V and J genes are TRBV20-1 and TRBJ2-7; possibly TRBD1 for D (6 bases). The specimen was glioma tissue, nonneoplastic brain tissue, or PBMCs (not recorded which). This TCR derives from a human donor with low-grade glioma or glioblastoma, undergoing nonglioma brain surgery, or in good health (not recorded which). This CDR3 reads CSAPTGSRYEQYF. The CDR3 nucleotides read TGCAGTGCTCCGACAGGCAGCCGCTACGAGCAGTACTTC.